The 19 T cell receptor beta chains below come from one sample, sequenced in a study of cytomegalovirus exposure and HLA in healthy donors. Primers: 60 Vbeta forward and 13 Jbeta reverse. This table comes from immunoSEQ multiplex PCR, and its TCRdb copy is limited to in-frame clones, with some not included. This sample carries 150,000 to 200,000 clones, about four fifths of them seen once, and the ten largest clones take about 0.094%. Specimen: PBMCs. The receptor source for this set is a boy aged 2 to 10 in good health and CMV-seronegative.

The CDR3 is CASSQDVRQRGFYEQYF. For the CDR3, the DNA is TGTGCCAGCAGCCAAGATGTACGCCAGCGGGGGTTCTACGAGCAGTACTTC. This sequence joins TRBV4-2 and TRBJ2-7; 8 positions match TRBD2. CDR1 LGHNA and CDR2 YNFKEQ come from the germline V gene. The CDR3 is made up of 17 amino acids. V trimming: 0 bases; J trimming: 3 bases; junction bases outside the gene matches: 10.

This chain connects TRBV5-1 to TRBJ1-5; D not certain. Deletions cut 5 bases from V and 0 bases from J, with 12 bases between. Germline V gene lookup returns CDR1 SGHRS and CDR2 YFSETQ. This CDR3 contains 15 residues. The CDR3 is CASSEGANSNQPQHF. In DNA form, the CDR3 reads TGCGCCAGCAGTGAGGGAGCTAATAGCAATCAGCCCCAGCATTTT. The variable domain in full, with the rest retrieved from reference TRBV5-1 and TRBJ1-5, is KAGVTQTPRYLIKTRGQQVTLSCSPISGHRSVSWYQQTPGQGLQFLFEYFSETQRNKGNFPGRFSGRQFSNSRSEMNVSTLELGDSALYLCASSEGANSNQPQHFGDGTRLSIL.

The chain uses TRBV4-3 and TRBJ1-2; 7 nucleotides align to TRBD1. The trim removed 4 bases at V and 0 bases at J, leaving 5 bases unmatched. The CDR3 consists of 15 residues. Germline loops: CDR1 LGHNA, CDR2 YSLEER. For the CDR3, the DNA is TGCGCCAGCAGCCCTCGGACAGGTACTAACTATGGCTACACCTTC. As protein: CASSPRTGTNYGYTF.

CDR3 DNA sequence: TGTGCCAGTAGTATTCAGGGGCCCGGGGAGCTGTTTTTT. It is translated as CASSIQGPGELFF. This chain links TRBV19 with TRBJ2-2; TRBD1 might be the D (6 bases). Germline loops: CDR1 LNHDA, CDR2 SQIVND (reference sequence). CDR3 length equals 13 residues. Deletions cut 3 bases from V and 6 bases from J, with 8 bases between.

Here the CDR3 reads CASSPPRVALGTEAFF. The DNA of the CDR3 is TGCGCCAGCAGCCCTCCGAGGGTGGCGTTGGGGACTGAAGCTTTCTTT. The chain carries TRBV4-1 and TRBJ1-1; D unresolved. Germline V CDR1 and CDR2: MGHRA, YSYEKL. Trimming stripped 4 bases from V and 5 bases from J, with 20 bases between. CDR3 size: 16 residues.

This sequence joins TRBV6-1 and TRBJ1-3; TRBD1 might be the D (5 bases). The CDR3 extends over 13 amino acids. The germline CDR1 and CDR2 sequences are MNHNS and SASEGT. Trimming shortened V by 11 bases and J by 4 bases, and 15 bases separated the two germline ends. CDR3 DNA sequence: TGTGCCGTCGGGGGTGGAATAGGAAACACCATATATTTT. Translation gives CAVGGGIGNTIYF.

The rearrangement uses TRBV25-1 and TRBJ1-2; D might be TRBD1 (5 bases). The CDR3 loop spans 15 amino acids. Per germline, CDR1 MGHDK and CDR2 SYGVNS. Trimming removed 3 bases from V and 6 bases from J, with 17 bases in between. The CDR3: CASSEIGRGIHGYTF. CDR3 nucleotides: TGTGCCAGCAGTGAGATTGGTAGGGGTATCCATGGCTACACCTTC.

This clone came up once. The chain joins TRBV11-1 to TRBJ2-7; 14 nucleotides agree with TRBD2. V was clipped by 5 bases and J by 4 bases; unmatched bases: 4. The germline V gene encodes CDR1 SGHAT and CDR2 FQDESV (reference sequence). This CDR3 has 15 amino acids. This CDR3 is CASSPTSGGEYEQYF. The CDR3 DNA is TGTGCCAGCAGCCCGACTAGCGGGGGGGAGTACGAGCAGTACTTC.

The chain joins TRBV29-1 to TRBJ2-5, with a weak D call TRBD2 (6 bases). The J call is doubtful: the DNA matches TRBJ2-7 better. The CDR3 totals 19 residues. CDR1 and CDR2 (germline): SQVTM, ANQGSEA. CDR3 bases: TGCAGCGTTGAAGTCGCCTTAACGGACCCTAGCGCGCTTCTATACGAGCAGTACTTC. Its protein is CSVEVALTDPSALLYEQYF.

The chain links TRBV27 to TRBJ2-2; TRBD1 aligns across 10 bases. CDR1 and CDR2 from the germline V gene are MNHEY and SMNVEV (reference sequence). The trim removed 5 bases at V and 7 bases at J, leaving 7 bases unmatched. The CDR3 totals 15 residues. CDR3 protein: CASSPGQGRGGELFF. CDR3 coding DNA: TGTGCCAGCAGTCCGGGACAGGGGAGAGGCGGGGAGCTGTTTTTT.

The chain is built from TRBV21-1 and TRBJ2-7; TRBD2, the D gene given by the table, was not confirmed from the DNA. TRBV21-1 is classified as a pseudogene. The CDR3 is made up of 19 amino acids. The CDR3 nucleotides read TGTGCCAGCAGCATAAAGGGGGGGGGTGATACCCTAGCGGGCTACGAGCAGTACTTC. Translation: CASSIKGGGDTLAGYEQYF.

The chain carries TRBV5-4 and TRBJ1-4; tentative D call: TRBD1 (6 bases). Germline lookup yields CDR1 SGHNT and CDR2 YYREEE (reference sequence). This CDR3 contains 14 residues. Trimming took off 2 bases at V and 7 bases at J, with 12 bases between the two ends. CDR3 in amino acids: CASSLQGWGEKLFF. As DNA, the CDR3 is TGTGCCAGCAGCTTACAGGGTTGGGGTGAAAAACTGTTTTTT.

This clone was seen a few times. The chain is built from TRBV7-2 and TRBJ2-5, with TRBD2 matching 9 bases. The CDR3 is 15 residues long. V lost 0 bases and J lost 4; bases outside the gene matches: 3. Germline CDR1 SGHTA, CDR2 FQGNSA. CDR3 residues: CASSLAAGGLETQYF. The DNA for the CDR3 is TGTGCCAGCAGCTTAGCGGCGGGGGGGTTAGAGACCCAGTACTTC. The whole variable domain, filled in from reference TRBV7-2 and TRBJ2-5, reads GAGVSQSPSNKVTEKGKDVELRCDPISGHTALYWYRQSLGQGLEFLIYFQGNSAPDKSGLPSDRFSAERTGGSVSTLTIQRTQQEDSAVYLCASSLAAGGLETQYFGPGTRLLVL.

The chain's CDR3 is CASSHLEDRSYNEQFF. CDR3 in DNA: TGTGCCAGCAGCCATCTAGAGGACAGAAGTTACAATGAGCAGTTCTTC. The chain is built from TRBV7-2 and TRBJ2-1, with TRBD1 as a possible D gene (6 bases). CDR1 and CDR2 from the germline V gene are SGHTA and FQGNSA. The CDR3 loop spans 16 amino acids. Between the trimmed V and J ends, which lost 5 bases and 4 bases, there was a span of 18 bases.

This chain's CDR3 is CASSPSQETQYF. The CDR3 DNA reads TGTGCCAGCAGCCCCTCCCAAGAGACCCAGTACTTC. The chain uses TRBV7-8 and TRBJ2-5; D ambiguous. CDR1 and CDR2 (germline): SGHVS, FQNEAQ. V gave up 5 bases and J gave up 1 base, with 5 bases separating them. The CDR3 loop spans 12 amino acids.

CDR3 sequence: CASTLGGLTSGVTEAFF. The CDR3 DNA sequence: TGTGCCAGCACCCTCGGAGGCCTTACCTCTGGGGTGACTGAAGCTTTCTTT. The chain employs TRBV7-8 and TRBJ1-1; D uncertain. This CDR3 comprises 17 residues. The germline V gene has CDR1 SGHVS and CDR2 FQNEAQ. V was cut by 7 bases and J by 5 bases, with 26 bases left in between.

The chain links TRBV9 to TRBJ1-2, with 8 nucleotides matching TRBD1. J was trimmed by 5 bases and V by 5 bases; bases with no gene match: 5. This CDR3 contains 13 residues. From germline, CDR1 is SGDLS and CDR2 YYNGEE. In nucleotides, the CDR3 is TGTGCCAGCAGTAAACAGGGGGGGTATGGCTACACCTTC. As protein: CASSKQGGYGYTF.

The chain couples TRBV27 to TRBJ2-1; 9 bases agree with TRBD1. CDR1 and CDR2 from the germline V gene are MNHEY and SMNVEV (reference sequence). CDR3 size: 15 residues. J gave up 6 bases and V 2 bases, and 5 bases lay outside the gene matches. The DNA of the CDR3 is TGTGCCAGCAGTTTAGGGGACAGGGTGGGCAATGAGCAGTTCTTC. Residues: CASSLGDRVGNEQFF.

V gene TRBV7-2 combines with J gene TRBJ1-2, with 8 bases lining up with TRBD1. Losses at the gene ends were 3 bases for V and 0 bases for J; bases not matched to a gene: 12. Germline V lookup: CDR1 SGHTA, CDR2 FQGNSA. This CDR3 contains 18 residues. CDR3 DNA sequence: TGTGCCAGCAGCTTTTCCCCCGGGACAGGCGATGCTAACTATGGCTACACCTTC. Protein sequence: CASSFSPGTGDANYGYTF.